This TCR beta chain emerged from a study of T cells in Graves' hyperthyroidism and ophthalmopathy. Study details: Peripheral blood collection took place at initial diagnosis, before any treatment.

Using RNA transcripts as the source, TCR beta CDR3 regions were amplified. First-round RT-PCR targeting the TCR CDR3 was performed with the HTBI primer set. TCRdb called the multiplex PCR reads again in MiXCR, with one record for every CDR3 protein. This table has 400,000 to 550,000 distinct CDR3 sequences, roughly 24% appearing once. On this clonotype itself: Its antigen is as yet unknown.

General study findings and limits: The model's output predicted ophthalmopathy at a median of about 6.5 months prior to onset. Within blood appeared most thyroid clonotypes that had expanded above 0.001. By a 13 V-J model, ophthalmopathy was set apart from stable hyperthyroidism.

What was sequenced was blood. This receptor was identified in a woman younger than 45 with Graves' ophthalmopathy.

The CDR3 here is CASSLKGLSTGELFF. CDR3 DNA sequence: TGTGCCAGCAGTTTGAAGGGTTTGAGCACCGGGGAGCTGTTTTTT. The J gene is TRBJ2-2, the V gene TRBV12-3 or TRBV12-4; D gene ambiguous. V was trimmed by 3 bases and J by 4 bases, leaving 12 bases between them. This CDR3 spans 15 amino acids.